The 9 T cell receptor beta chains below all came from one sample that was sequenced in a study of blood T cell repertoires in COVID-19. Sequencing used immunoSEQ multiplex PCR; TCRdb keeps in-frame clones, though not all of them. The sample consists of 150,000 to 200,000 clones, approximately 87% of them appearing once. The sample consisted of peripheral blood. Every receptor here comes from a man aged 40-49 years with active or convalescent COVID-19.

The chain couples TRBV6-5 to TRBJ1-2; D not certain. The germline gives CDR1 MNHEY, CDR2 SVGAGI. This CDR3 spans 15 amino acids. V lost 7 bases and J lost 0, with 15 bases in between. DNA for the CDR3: TGTGCCAGCACCCCCTCGGGGAACTCTAACTATGGCTACACCTTC. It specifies CASTPSGNSNYGYTF.

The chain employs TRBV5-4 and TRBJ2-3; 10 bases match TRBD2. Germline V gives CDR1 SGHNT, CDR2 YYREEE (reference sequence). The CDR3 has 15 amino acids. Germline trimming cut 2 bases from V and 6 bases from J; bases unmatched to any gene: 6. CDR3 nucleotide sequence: TGTGCCAGCAGCTTTTTAAGCGGGGGGGCCGATACGCAGTATTTT. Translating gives CASSFLSGGADTQYF.

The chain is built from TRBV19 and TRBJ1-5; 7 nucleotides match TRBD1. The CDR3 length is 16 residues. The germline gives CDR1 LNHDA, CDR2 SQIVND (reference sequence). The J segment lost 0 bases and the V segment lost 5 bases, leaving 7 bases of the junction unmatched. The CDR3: CASSPETGYSNQPQHF. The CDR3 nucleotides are TGTGCCAGTAGTCCCGAGACAGGGTATAGCAATCAGCCCCAGCATTTT.

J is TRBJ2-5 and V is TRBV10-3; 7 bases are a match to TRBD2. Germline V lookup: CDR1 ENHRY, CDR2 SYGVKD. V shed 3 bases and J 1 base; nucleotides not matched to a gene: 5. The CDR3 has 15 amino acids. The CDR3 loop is CAISDPRGSQETQYF. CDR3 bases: TGTGCCATCAGTGACCCGCGGGGGTCCCAAGAGACCCAGTACTTC.

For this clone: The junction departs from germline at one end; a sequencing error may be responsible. The CDR3 DNA is TGTGCCTGGAGTGTACATATCAATAAGCCCCAGCATTTT. Translated: CAWSVHINKPQHF. The V and J genes are TRBV30 and TRBJ1-5; D is unresolved. Germline CDR1 GTSNPN, CDR2 SVGIG (reference sequence). The CDR3 sequence is 13 residues long.

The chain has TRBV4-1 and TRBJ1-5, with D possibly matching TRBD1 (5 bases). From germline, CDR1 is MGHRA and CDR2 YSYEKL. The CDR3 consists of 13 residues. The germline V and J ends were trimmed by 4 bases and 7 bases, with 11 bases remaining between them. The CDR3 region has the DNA TGCGCCAGCAGCCCCCCGGGGGGACAGCCCCAGCATTTT. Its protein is CASSPPGGQPQHF.

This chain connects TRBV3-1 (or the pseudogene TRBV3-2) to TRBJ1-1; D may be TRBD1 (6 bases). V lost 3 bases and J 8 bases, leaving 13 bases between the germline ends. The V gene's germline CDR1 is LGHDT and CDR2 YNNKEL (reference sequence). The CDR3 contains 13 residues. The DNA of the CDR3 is TGTGCCAGCAGCCATGGGACACAGGGCGAAGCTTTCTTT. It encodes CASSHGTQGEAFF.

CDR3 sequence reads: CATSDFGRGRRETQYF. CDR3 nucleotide sequence: TGTGCCACCAGTGATTTTGGACGTGGGAGGAGAGAGACCCAGTACTTC. This rearrangement joins TRBV24-1 to TRBJ2-5, with D possibly matching TRBD2 (6 bases). Germline assignment: CDR1 KGHDR and CDR2 SFDVKD. There are 16 residues in the CDR3. Deletions cut 1 base from V and 4 bases from J, with 15 bases between.

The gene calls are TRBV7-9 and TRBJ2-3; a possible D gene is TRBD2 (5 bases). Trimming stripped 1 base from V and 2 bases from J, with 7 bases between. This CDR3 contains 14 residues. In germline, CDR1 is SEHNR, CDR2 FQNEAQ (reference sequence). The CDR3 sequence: CASSLEAATDTQYF. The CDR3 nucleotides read TGTGCCAGCAGCTTAGAAGCGGCCACAGATACGCAGTATTTT.